Listed here is a single T cell receptor beta chain. The antigen remains undetermined. These data belong to a study of CXCR3-negative and CXCR3-positive naive CD8 T cells. Overall study results and limits: Naive cells, whether CXCR3-negative or CXCR3-positive, had similar TRBV-TRBJ usage, while memory cells differed.

The CDR3 is 12 amino acids. Germline V gene lookup returns CDR1 SQVTM and CDR2 ANQGSEA. UMI-labeled 5' RACE TRB cDNA libraries were prepared from the cells. From its re-call of the 5' RACE reads, TCRdb lists each CDR3 protein once, without DNA. Its clone listing holds tens of thousands of distinct CDR3 sequences. V is TRBV29-1 and J is TRBJ1-1. The origin of this receptor is a human donor in good health. Some clones in this sample may be carry-over from other donors' samples. Sequenced material: memory CD8+ T cells from blood. CDR3 protein: CSVGHEGTEAFF.